This entry lists 20 T cell receptor beta chains sequenced from one sample in a study of radiotherapy plus CTLA-4 blockade in lung cancer. Repertoires were generated with immunoSEQ multiplex PCR, while TCRdb's copy carries only in-frame clones and drops some. The top ten clones hold approximately 9.9% of a sample with roughly 80,000 clones, around 74% of them seen once. The material sequenced was peripheral blood, taken from a patient treated with radiotherapy plus ipilimumab. These receptors originate from a human donor with non-small cell lung cancer whose response to radiotherapy plus ipilimumab could not be evaluated.

There are a few counts of this clone. The chain carries TRBV5-1 and TRBJ2-7; the D gene is possibly TRBD1 (5 bases). This CDR3 has 15 residues. The V gene's germline CDR1 is SGHRS and CDR2 YFSETQ. Trimming took off 0 bases at V and 5 bases at J, with 15 bases between the two ends. As DNA, the CDR3 is TGCGCCAGCAGCTTGGAAGGAAGGGGCCTTGACGAGCAGTACTTC. Translated, it gives CASSLEGRGLDEQYF.

The chain couples TRBV19 to TRBJ2-2; TRBD2 matches 7 bases. Looked up from germline, CDR1 is LNHDA and CDR2 is SQIVND (reference sequence). V trimming: 1 base; J trimming: 7 bases; junction bases outside the gene matches: 6. CDR3 length equals 15 residues. CDR3 region: CASSIVGSGIGELFF. The CDR3 DNA is TGTGCCAGTAGTATAGTTGGGAGCGGGATCGGGGAGCTGTTTTTT.

V gene TRBV30 combines with J gene TRBJ2-1; tentative D call: TRBD2 (5 bases). Germline-derived CDR1 and CDR2 are GTSNPN and SVGIG (reference sequence). This CDR3 is 12 amino acids long. The CDR3 DNA is TGTGCAGGAGGACCATCCTACAATGAGCAGTTCTTC. It codes for CAGGPSYNEQFF.

This chain joins TRBV28 and TRBJ1-2; 8 bases agree with TRBD1. Trimming cost V 2 bases and J 0 bases; bases outside gene matches: 11. CDR1 and CDR2 from the germline V gene are MDHEN and SYDVKM. CDR3 length: 18 residues. CDR3 protein: CASSLVGQGAGSNYGYTF. The CDR3, as DNA: TGTGCCAGCAGTTTAGTAGGTCAGGGGGCTGGATCTAACTATGGCTACACCTTC.

The chain has TRBV11-3 and TRBJ2-2; TRBD2 aligns across 7 bases. The CDR3 extends over 17 amino acids. CDR1 is SGHNT and CDR2 is YENEEA in the germline V gene. Trimming removed 5 bases from V and 1 base from J; junction bases left unmatched: 10. CDR3 loop: CASSHTGGSGNTGELFF. The CDR3 nucleotides read TGTGCCAGCAGCCATACCGGCGGGAGCGGGAACACCGGGGAGCTGTTTTTT.

CDR3 sequence reads: CASSFFGVGNSPLHF. The CDR3 DNA sequence: TGTGCCAGCAGCTTTTTCGGGGTTGGTAATTCACCCCTCCACTTT. The chain links TRBV5-6 to TRBJ1-6; D not resolved. This CDR3 contains 15 residues. Germline assignment: CDR1 SGHDT and CDR2 YYEEEE. V dropped 2 bases and J dropped 6 bases, with 12 bases sitting between them.

In nucleotides, the CDR3 is TGTGCCACCAGCAGCTGGACTAGCGGAGGGGGGGAGACCCAGTACTTC. Translation: CATSSWTSGGGETQYF. The chain couples TRBV15 to TRBJ2-5; TRBD2 matches at 10 bases. Unmatched junction bases numbered 9, after V lost 3 bases and J lost 5 bases. Germline values: CDR1 LNHNV, CDR2 YYDKDF (reference sequence). The CDR3 is 16 amino acids.

The V gene is TRBV5-6, the J gene TRBJ1-1, with 8 nucleotides matching TRBD1. V dropped 6 bases and J dropped 4; count of bases not matched to a gene: 14. From germline, CDR1 is SGHDT and CDR2 YYEEEE. This CDR3 contains 16 residues. CDR3 nucleotide sequence: TGTGCCAGCACCCTCATAGGACAGGGCCTTTTCACTGAAGCTTTCTTT. Translating it yields CASTLIGQGLFTEAFF.

This chain joins TRBV19 and TRBJ1-1; D is ambiguous. V was clipped by 3 bases and J by 4 bases, with 9 bases between them. CDR3 length equals 13 residues. Germline V lookup: CDR1 LNHDA, CDR2 SQIVND (reference sequence). CDR3 DNA: TGTGCCAGTAGTATCTCCGGTAGCACTGAAGCTTTCTTT. This encodes CASSISGSTEAFF. The whole variable domain, remainder taken from reference TRBV19 and TRBJ1-1, is DGGITQSPKYLFRKEGQNVTLSCEQNLNHDAMYWYRQDPGQGLRLIYYSQIVNDFQKGDIAEGYSVSREKKESFPLTVTSAQKNPTAFYLCASSISGSTEAFFGQGTRLTVV.

This clone was seen a few times. The V and J genes are TRBV5-1 and TRBJ2-1; 13 nucleotides align to TRBD2. The V gene end was trimmed by 4 bases and the J gene end by 7 bases; junction bases not matched to a gene: 8. The CDR3 consists of 16 residues. Germline CDR1 SGHRS, CDR2 YFSETQ. The CDR3 region has the DNA TGCGCCAGCAGCACAGGACTAGCGGGAGTGGGGAATGAGCAGTTCTTC. It yields the protein CASSTGLAGVGNEQFF.

V gene TRBV5-1 combines with J gene TRBJ1-1, with a possible D match to TRBD1 (5 bases). With 5 bases removed from V and 4 bases from J, the gap between germline ends came to 9 bases. The CDR3 is 12 amino acids. Germline CDR1 is SGHRS and CDR2 is YFSETQ. CDR3 sequence (DNA): TGCGCCAGCAGTCCAGACAGCACTGAAGCTTTCTTT. The encoded protein is CASSPDSTEAFF.

The rearrangement links TRBV9 to TRBJ2-2, with a weak D call TRBD1 (6 bases). The CDR3 totals 16 residues. Germline loops: CDR1 SGDLS, CDR2 YYNGEE. Between the trimmed V and J ends, which lost 1 base and 1 base, there was a span of 11 bases. The CDR3 protein is CASSVRPQGNTGELFF. The CDR3 nucleotides are TGTGCCAGCAGCGTAAGGCCACAGGGGAACACCGGGGAGCTGTTTTTT.

The V gene is TRBV7-9, the J gene TRBJ1-2, with 8 positions matching TRBD1. Germline assignment: CDR1 SEHNR and CDR2 FQNEAQ (reference sequence). CDR3 length equals 13 residues. V was clipped by 5 bases and J by 2 bases; unmatched bases: 1. CDR3 bases: TGTGCCAGCAGCGCAGGGGGCAACTATGGCTACACCTTC. Its protein product is CASSAGGNYGYTF.

The genes are TRBV30 and TRBJ2-3, with 11 bases that match TRBD2. V gave up 1 base and J gave up 2 bases; unmatched junction bases: 2. Germline V lookup: CDR1 GTSNPN, CDR2 SVGIG (reference sequence). The CDR3 has 15 amino acids. The CDR3 loop reads CAWSGLAGTTDTQYF. CDR3 bases: TGTGCCTGGAGTGGACTAGCGGGGACCACAGATACGCAGTATTTT.

The chain employs TRBV6-5 and TRBJ2-1, with TRBD2 identical over 8 bases. The CDR3 loop spans 14 amino acids. Germline assignment: CDR1 MNHEY and CDR2 SVGAGI. V shed 4 bases and J 8 bases; nucleotides not matched to a gene: 7. Written as DNA, the CDR3 is TGTGCCAGCAGTTCCCGGGGGGGGAACGATGAGCAGTTCTTC. As protein: CASSSRGGNDEQFF.

The V call is TRBV7-9, the J call TRBJ1-6; D is possibly TRBD1 (5 bases). Germline CDR1 and CDR2: SEHNR and FQNEAQ (reference sequence). V dropped 4 bases and J dropped 7 bases, with 14 bases sitting between them. This CDR3 comprises 15 residues. The DNA of the CDR3 is TGTGCCAGCAGCTCCCAGGGCGATCGCAATTCACCCCTCCACTTT. This encodes CASSSQGDRNSPLHF.

This clone was recorded only once. This chain uses TRBV29-1 with TRBJ2-3; the D gene is possibly TRBD1 (6 bases). The V end was cut by 7 bases, the J end by 2 bases, with 7 bases between. This CDR3 spans 11 amino acids. Germline V gene sequence: CDR1 SQVTM, CDR2 ANQGSEA. The CDR3 loop is CSGTATDTQYF. CDR3 DNA sequence: TGCAGCGGGACAGCCACAGATACGCAGTATTTT.

The chain has TRBV18 and TRBJ2-7; 8 nucleotides align to TRBD1. The CDR3 has 17 residues. J was trimmed by 2 bases and V by 6 bases; bases with no gene match: 15. Germline V gene sequence: CDR1 KGHSH, CDR2 LQKENI. The CDR3, as DNA: TGTGCCAGCTCTCTCACCTATGACAGGGGAACCCCCTACGAGCAGTACTTC. This codes for CASSLTYDRGTPYEQYF. Based on the CDR3 plus reference TRBV18 and TRBJ2-7, the full variable domain is NAGVMQNPRHLVRRRGQEARLRCSPMKGHSHVYWYRQLPEEGLKFMVYLQKENIIDESGMPKERFSAEFPKEGPSILRIQQVVRGDSAAYFCASSLTYDRGTPYEQYFGPGTRLTVT.

The V call is TRBV27, the J call TRBJ1-5, with TRBD1 matching 9 bases. The CDR3 sequence is 14 residues long. Per the germline V gene, CDR1 is MNHEY and CDR2 is SMNVEV (reference sequence). V lost 4 bases, J lost 10 bases, and 8 bases stayed unmatched. The CDR3 bases are TGTGCCAGCAGTTCAACAGGGGGCTTGGAACCCCAGCATTTT. Amino acids: CASSSTGGLEPQHF.

V gene TRBV2 combines with J gene TRBJ1-2, with D perhaps TRBD1 (5 bases). Germline V CDR1 and CDR2: SNHLY, FYNNEI. Trimming took off 6 bases at V and 4 bases at J, with 12 bases between the two ends. The CDR3 sequence is 13 residues long. The CDR3: CASRGGDSYGYTF. The CDR3 nucleotides are TGTGCCAGCAGGGGAGGAGACAGCTATGGCTACACCTTC.